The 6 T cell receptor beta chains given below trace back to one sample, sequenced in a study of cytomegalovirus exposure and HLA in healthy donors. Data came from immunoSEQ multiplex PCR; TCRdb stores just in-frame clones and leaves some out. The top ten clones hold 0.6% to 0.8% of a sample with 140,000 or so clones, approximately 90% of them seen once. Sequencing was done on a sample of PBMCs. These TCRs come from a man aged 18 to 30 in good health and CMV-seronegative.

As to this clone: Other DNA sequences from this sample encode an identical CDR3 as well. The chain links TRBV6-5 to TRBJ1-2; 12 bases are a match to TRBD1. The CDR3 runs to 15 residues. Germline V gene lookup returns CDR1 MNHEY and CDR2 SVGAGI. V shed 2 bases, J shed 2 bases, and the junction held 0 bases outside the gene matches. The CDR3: CASSYGTGGNYGYTF. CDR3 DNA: TGTGCCAGCAGTTACGGGACAGGGGGCAACTATGGCTACACCTTC.

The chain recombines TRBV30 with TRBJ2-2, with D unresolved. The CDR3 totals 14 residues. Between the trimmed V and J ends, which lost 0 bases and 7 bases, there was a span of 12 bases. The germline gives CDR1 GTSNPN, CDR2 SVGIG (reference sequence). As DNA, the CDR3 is TGTGCCTGGAGTGTTTCGACTGGAGTCGGGGAGCTGTTTTTT. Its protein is CAWSVSTGVGELFF. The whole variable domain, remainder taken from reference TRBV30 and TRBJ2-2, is SQTIHQWPATLVQPVGSPLSLECTVEGTSNPNLYWYRQAAGRGLQLLFYSVGIGQISSEVPQNLSASRPQDRQFILSSKKLLLSDSGFYLCAWSVSTGVGELFFGEGSRLTVL.

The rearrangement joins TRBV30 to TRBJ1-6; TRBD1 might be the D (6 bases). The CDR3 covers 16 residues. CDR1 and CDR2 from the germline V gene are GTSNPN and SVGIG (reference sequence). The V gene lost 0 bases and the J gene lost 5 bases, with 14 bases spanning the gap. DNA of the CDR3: TGTGCCTGGAGTGTGGCAGGGGCAGTTAATAATTCACCCCTCCACTTT. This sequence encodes CAWSVAGAVNNSPLHF.

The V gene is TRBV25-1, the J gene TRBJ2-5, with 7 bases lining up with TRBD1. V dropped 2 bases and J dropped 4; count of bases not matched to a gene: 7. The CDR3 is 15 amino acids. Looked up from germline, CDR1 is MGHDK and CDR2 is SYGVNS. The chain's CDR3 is CASSEMQGEGETQYF. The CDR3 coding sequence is TGTGCCAGCAGTGAAATGCAGGGGGAAGGAGAGACCCAGTACTTC.

The CDR3 nucleotides are TGTGCCAGCAGCTTGACACCGGGACTAGCGGGATCGGATACGCAGTATTTT. This translates into CASSLTPGLAGSDTQYF. The chain couples TRBV5-6 to TRBJ2-3; 13 nucleotides line up with TRBD2. This CDR3 has 17 amino acids. With 1 base clipped from V and 6 bases from J, the junction kept 8 bases outside the gene matches. Germline V lookup: CDR1 SGHDT, CDR2 YYEEEE.

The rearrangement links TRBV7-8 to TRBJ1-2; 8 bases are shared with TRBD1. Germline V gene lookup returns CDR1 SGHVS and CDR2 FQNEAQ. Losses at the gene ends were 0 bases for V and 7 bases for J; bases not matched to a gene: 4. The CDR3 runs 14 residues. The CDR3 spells CASSLAQGAGGYTF. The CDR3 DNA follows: TGTGCCAGCAGCTTAGCGCAGGGGGCGGGTGGCTACACCTTC. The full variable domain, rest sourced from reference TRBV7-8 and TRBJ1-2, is GAGVSQSPRYKVAKRGQDVALRCDPISGHVSLFWYQQALGQGPEFLTYFQNEAQLDKSGLPSDRFFAERPEGSVSTLKIQRTQQEDSAVYLCASSLAQGAGGYTFGSGTRLTVV.